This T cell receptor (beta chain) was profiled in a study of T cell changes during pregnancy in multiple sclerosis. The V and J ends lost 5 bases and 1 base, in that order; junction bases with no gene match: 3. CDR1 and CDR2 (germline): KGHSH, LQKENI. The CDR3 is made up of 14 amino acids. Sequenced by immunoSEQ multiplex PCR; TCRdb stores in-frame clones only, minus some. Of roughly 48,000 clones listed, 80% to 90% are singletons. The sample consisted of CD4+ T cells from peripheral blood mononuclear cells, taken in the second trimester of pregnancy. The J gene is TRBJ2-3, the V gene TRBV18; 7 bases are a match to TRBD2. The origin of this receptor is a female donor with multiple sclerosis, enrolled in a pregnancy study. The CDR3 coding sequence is TGTGCCAGCTCATCTACTAGCGGCACAGATACGCAGTATTTT. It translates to CASSSTSGTDTQYF.